One and the same sample provided the 22 T cell receptor beta chains below, sequenced in a study of OX40 agonist ivuxolimab in advanced cancers. Method: immunoSEQ multiplex PCR; TCRdb's copy keeps in-frame clones and lacks some. The sample contains some 130,000 clones, over 75% of which appear only once. The sequencing here drew on CD4+ or CD8+ T cells sorted from blood, taken in a trial of the OX40 agonist ivuxolimab. Receptors originate from an adult with an advanced solid tumor such as melanoma, head and neck, liver or kidney cancer.

CDR3 DNA: TGTGCCAGCAGCTTAGATTCCAGAGACTATGGCTACACCTTC. Its translation is CASSLDSRDYGYTF. The chain is built from TRBV7-9 and TRBJ1-2; D gene ambiguous. The CDR3 is 14 amino acids. CDR1 SEHNR and CDR2 FQNEAQ come from the germline V gene (reference sequence). The V end was cut by 1 base, the J end by 3 bases, with 9 bases between.

The rearrangement links TRBV15 to TRBJ1-6; D gene uncertain. Germline assignment: CDR1 LNHNV and CDR2 YYDKDF (reference sequence). V was cut by 5 bases and J by 6 bases, with 8 bases left in between. The CDR3 runs to 13 residues. The DNA for the CDR3 is TGTGCCACCAGCCTACAGCTTAATTCACCCCTCCACTTT. Amino acid sequence: CATSLQLNSPLHF. Supplemented by reference TRBV15 and TRBJ1-6, the full variable domain reads DAMVIQNPRYQVTQFGKPVTLSCSQTLNHNVMYWYQQKSSQAPKLLFHYYDKDFNNEADTPDNFQSRRPNTSFCFLDIRSPGLGDTAMYLCATSLQLNSPLHFGNGTRLTVT.

This chain connects TRBV27 to TRBJ2-7; tentative D call: TRBD1 (6 bases). Germline V gene sequence: CDR1 MNHEY, CDR2 SMNVEV (reference sequence). The ends were cut back, 4 bases at V and 4 bases at J, with 11 bases in the middle. The CDR3 contains 13 residues. The CDR3 DNA reads as TGTGCCAGCAGTTCCCGACAGGTTTACGAGCAGTACTTC. It encodes CASSSRQVYEQYF.

The V and J genes are TRBV5-1 and TRBJ1-1, with D possibly matching TRBD1 (6 bases). V was shortened by 4 bases and J by 5 bases, with 15 bases between the two germline ends. The germline gives CDR1 SGHRS, CDR2 YFSETQ. The CDR3 runs 14 residues. CDR3: CASSGAGAKTEAFF. The DNA for the CDR3 is TGCGCCAGCAGCGGGGCAGGGGCGAAAACTGAAGCTTTCTTT.

This rearrangement joins TRBV7-2 to TRBJ2-5; D is unresolved. This CDR3 region has 17 residues. Per germline, CDR1 SGHTA and CDR2 FQGNSA. V dropped 1 base and J dropped 2 bases, with 17 bases sitting between them. CDR3 nucleotides: TGTGCCAGCAGCTTAGGTCTGTCTGGCGGATCACAAGAGACCCAGTACTTC. Translation: CASSLGLSGGSQETQYF.

This clone has a single count. V usage is TRBV19 and J usage is TRBJ1-3; weak D call: TRBD1 (5 bases). CDR3 length: 16 amino acids. V was pared by 4 bases and J by 0 bases, with 13 bases between. Per the germline V gene, CDR1 is LNHDA and CDR2 is SQIVND (reference sequence). In DNA form, the CDR3 reads TGTGCCAGTAGTAAATCCGGGACGGGCTCTGGAAACACCATATATTTT. This codes for CASSKSGTGSGNTIYF.

The chain recombines TRBV7-2 with TRBJ2-5; D possibly uses TRBD1 or TRBD2 (6 bases each). The V end was cut by 3 bases, the J end by 2 bases, with 13 bases between. Per germline, CDR1 SGHTA and CDR2 FQGNSA. The CDR3 runs 15 residues. Here the CDR3 reads CASSFRGGTQETQYF. The CDR3 DNA follows: TGTGCCAGCAGCTTCAGGGGTGGGACTCAAGAGACCCAGTACTTC.

The rearrangement links TRBV7-6 to TRBJ2-7, with 9 bases matching TRBD2. Germline V gene data show CDR1 as SGHVS and CDR2 as FNYEAQ. The CDR3 loop spans 14 amino acids. The ends lost 5 bases at V and 3 bases at J; junction bases unmatched: 5. Written as DNA, the CDR3 is TGTGCCAGCAGCATCGGGACTAGCATCTACGAGCAGTACTTC. Amino acids: CASSIGTSIYEQYF. The full variable domain, rest sourced from reference TRBV7-6 and TRBJ2-7, is GAGVSQSPRYKVTKRGQDVALRCDPISGHVSLYWYRQALGQGPEFLTYFNYEAQQDKSGLPNDRFSAERPEGSISTLTIQRTEQRDSAMYRCASSIGTSIYEQYFGPGTRLTVT.

The J gene is TRBJ2-1, the V gene TRBV19; D not certain. The length of the CDR3 is 13 residues. Trimming shortened V by 8 bases and J by 6 bases, and 14 bases separated the two germline ends. Germline lookup yields CDR1 LNHDA and CDR2 SQIVND (reference sequence). The CDR3 protein is CASEGQFSNEQFF. CDR3 sequence (DNA): TGTGCCAGTGAAGGGCAATTTTCCAATGAGCAGTTCTTC.

This clone came up once. This sequence joins TRBV7-2 and TRBJ2-6, with D unresolved. Germline V CDR1 and CDR2: SGHTA, FQGNSA. The V gene lost 5 bases and the J gene lost 2 bases, with 7 bases spanning the gap. This CDR3 spans 14 amino acids. CDR3 bases: TGTGCCAGCAGCCCGACCGCTGGGGCCAACGTCCTGACTTTC. Encoded protein: CASSPTAGANVLTF.

The J gene is TRBJ2-3, the V gene TRBV19, with 8 bases identical to TRBD2. V lost 7 bases, J lost 4 bases, and 10 bases stayed unmatched. Germline V lookup: CDR1 LNHDA, CDR2 SQIVND (reference sequence). CDR3 length: 15 amino acids. The CDR3 nucleotides read TGTGCCAGTAATGGGCGGGGGGTAGCGGCAGATACGCAGTATTTT. It translates to CASNGRGVAADTQYF.

As for this clone: Distinct nucleotide sequences in the sample also encode this CDR3. The chain uses TRBV28 and TRBJ1-1; 9 nucleotides line up with TRBD1. CDR3 length equals 14 residues. CDR1 is MDHEN and CDR2 is SYDVKM in the germline V gene. V dropped 6 bases and J dropped 5; count of bases not matched to a gene: 7. The CDR3 protein is CASSPGTGRTEAFF. The CDR3, as DNA: TGTGCCAGCAGCCCCGGGACAGGGAGGACTGAAGCTTTCTTT.

V and J are TRBV4-1 and TRBJ1-1, with no clear D. CDR1 and CDR2 (germline): MGHRA, YSYEKL. This CDR3 spans 15 amino acids. V shed 2 bases and J shed 0 bases, with 10 bases lying between them. CDR3 residues: CASSQLRGMNTEAFF. The CDR3 nucleotides are TGCGCCAGCAGCCAATTGCGGGGTATGAACACTGAAGCTTTCTTT.

This chain uses TRBV19 with TRBJ2-7; unclear D gene. Trimming took 4 bases from V and 2 from J, leaving 12 bases between them. Germline CDR1 LNHDA, CDR2 SQIVND (reference sequence). The length of the CDR3 is 14 residues. In nucleotides, the CDR3 is TGTGCCAGTAGTACGGCGGCAACCGCCTACGAGCAGTACTTC. As protein: CASSTAATAYEQYF.

This clone occurred once. The chain uses TRBV5-1 and TRBJ1-4; 7 bases are shared with TRBD1. The CDR3 is 14 residues long. In germline, CDR1 is SGHRS, CDR2 YFSETQ. J lost 5 bases, V lost 4 bases, and 5 bases had no gene match. This CDR3 reads CASSQDRNNEKLFF. In DNA, the CDR3 is TGCGCCAGCAGCCAGGACAGGAACAATGAAAAACTGTTTTTT. The full variable domain, completed using reference TRBV5-1 and TRBJ1-4, is KAGVTQTPRYLIKTRGQQVTLSCSPISGHRSVSWYQQTPGQGLQFLFEYFSETQRNKGNFPGRFSGRQFSNSRSEMNVSTLELGDSALYLCASSQDRNNEKLFFGSGTQLSVL.

This chain joins TRBV9 and TRBJ2-5; D may match TRBD1 or TRBD2 (5 bases each). The DNA end lines up better with TRBJ2-7; the J call may be wrong. CDR3 size: 15 residues. Germline lookup yields CDR1 SGDLS and CDR2 YYNGEE. CDR3 protein: CASSVAEGSIYEQYF. CDR3 nucleotide sequence: TGTGCCAGCAGCGTAGCTGAGGGGTCAATCTACGAGCAGTACTTC.

J is TRBJ2-7 and V is TRBV7-3; D remains ambiguous. The CDR3 is 14 residues long. The V end was cut by 1 base, the J end by 5 bases, with 12 bases between. In germline, CDR1 is SGHTA, CDR2 FQGTGA. The CDR3 sequence: CASSLIGTGDEQYF. CDR3 DNA sequence: TGTGCCAGCAGCTTAATTGGTACGGGTGACGAGCAGTACTTC.

The V gene is TRBV9, the J gene TRBJ2-7; 7 positions match TRBD2. The CDR3 contains 16 residues. Germline V gene lookup returns CDR1 SGDLS and CDR2 YYNGEE. Unmatched junction bases numbered 14, after V lost 6 bases and J lost 2 bases. CDR3 in DNA: TGTGCCAGCACCCGAAGTGCGGCTAGCGGTACCTACGAGCAGTACTTC. Its protein product is CASTRSAASGTYEQYF.

This clone was seen more than once but under ten times. V gene TRBV28 combines with J gene TRBJ1-4; no definite D call. V was clipped by 6 bases and J by 0 bases, with 14 bases between them. Germline CDR1 is MDHEN and CDR2 is SYDVKM. The CDR3 is 16 residues long. The CDR3 loop is CASSAGEETTNEKLFF. In nucleotides, the CDR3 is TGTGCCAGCAGCGCTGGGGAAGAAACAACTAATGAAAAACTGTTTTTT.

The rearrangement uses TRBV28 and TRBJ1-3; D may be TRBD1 (6 bases). CDR1 is MDHEN and CDR2 is SYDVKM in the germline V gene. The length of the CDR3 is 15 residues. V was shortened by 4 bases and J by 0 bases, with 10 bases between the two germline ends. CDR3 region: CASSSTGDSGNTIYF. Written as DNA, the CDR3 is TGTGCCAGCAGTTCGACAGGCGACTCTGGAAACACCATATATTTT.

The genes are TRBV5-4 and TRBJ1-3; 7 bases map to TRBD1. Trimming cost V 4 bases and J 5 bases; bases outside gene matches: 6. The CDR3 has 14 amino acids. CDR1 is SGHNT and CDR2 is YYREEE in the germline V gene (reference sequence). CDR3 sequence (DNA): TGTGCCAGCAGCGCGGGACAGACGAGAAACACCATATATTTT. Its protein product is CASSAGQTRNTIYF.

This chain uses TRBV2 with TRBJ2-5, with TRBD1 identical over 12 bases. The CDR3 loop spans 15 amino acids. Losses at the gene ends were 4 bases for V and 2 bases for J; bases not matched to a gene: 2. The V gene's germline CDR1 is SNHLY and CDR2 FYNNEI. The CDR3 loop reads CASSGDRGQQETQYF. CDR3 sequence (DNA): TGTGCCAGCAGTGGGGACAGGGGGCAACAAGAGACCCAGTACTTC. Combining the CDR3 with reference TRBV2 and TRBJ2-5 gives the whole variable domain EPEVTQTPSHQVTQMGQEVILRCVPISNHLYFYWYRQILGQKVEFLVSFYNNEISEKSEIFDDQFSVERPDGSNFTLKIRSTKLEDSAMYFCASSGDRGQQETQYFGPGTRLLVL.